This record concerns one T cell receptor (beta chain) sequence. This specimen belongs to a study of shared clonotypes between healthy human individuals. PBMC DNA, left unsorted, was sequenced on ten immunoSEQ deep assay plates. TCRdb's copy holds only in-frame clones and misses some; the assay was immunoSEQ multiplex PCR. In the table there are about 490,000 clones, around 79% of which are singletons. Donors, without exception, were Caucasian adults residing in Nashville, Tennessee. The sequence was collected from a woman aged 35 to 49 in good health. Some clones in this sample may be carry-over from other donors' samples. Input material: PBMCs.

The CDR3 sequence is CASSSPTGEGREAFF. The CDR3 bases are TGTGCCAGCAGTTCCCCGACAGGGGAGGGGCGGGAAGCTTTCTTT. The J gene is TRBJ1-1, the V gene TRBV28; 8 bases are shared with TRBD1. The CDR3 is 15 amino acids. Germline CDR1 and CDR2: MDHEN and SYDVKM. The trim removed 4 bases at V and 8 bases at J, leaving 12 bases unmatched. Combining the CDR3 with reference TRBV28 and TRBJ1-1 gives the whole variable domain DVKVTQSSRYLVKRTGEKVFLECVQDMDHENMFWYRQDPGLGLRLIYFSYDVKMKEKGDIPEGYSVSREKKERFSLILESASTNQTSMYLCASSSPTGEGREAFFGQGTRLTVV.